Listed below are T cell receptor beta chains from one sample, sequenced in a study of early T cells in non-severe SARS-CoV-2 infection. TCRdb reprocessed the 5' RACE reads via MiXCR and lists one record per CDR3 protein. The sample lists around 26,000 distinct CDR3 sequences, approximately 4.1% occurring once. Sequenced material: whole blood. The source of these receptors is an adult who was a healthcare worker with PCR-confirmed SARS-CoV-2 infection or an uninfected control (not recorded which). The CDR3 runs from the conserved cysteine through the conserved F or W. D genes are given only for firm matches.

d_gene	v_gene	CDR3aa
TRBD2	TRBV6-6	CASSYTGLADYEQYF
TRBD2	TRBV12-5	CASGRGLAGTYEQYF
TRBD2	TRBV20-1	CSARVASGRAFYNEQFF
TRBD1	TRBV27	CASSLSGQGLWDTEAFF
TRBD1	TRBV5-1	CASSFTGGEGYGYTF
TRBD1	TRBV7-3	CASSYTGGYGYTF
TRBD1	TRBV6-1	CASSARGLFGNTIYF
-	TRBV29-1	CSVDFGGSDEQYF
-	TRBV19	CASSIHPRRHQETQYF
-	TRBV20-1	CSALDSTSGNTIYF
-	TRBV7-2	CASSLPGGASNRFNEKLFF
-	TRBV7-3	CASSLEGMDTQYF
TRBD2	TRBV20-1	CRAGVSHEQYF
-	TRBV7-3	CASSLTGQREQYF
-	TRBV7-8	CASSLRITSTNEKLFF
-	TRBV15	CATSRGLAGYEQYF
-	TRBV20-1	CSASGSPSYEQYF
TRBD2	TRBV12-3/TRBV12-4	CASSLGTSGRETQYF
-	TRBV21-1	CASSLAGQGNTEAFF
TRBD2	TRBV20-1	CSAMKTSGIYEQYF
TRBD2	TRBV6-1	CASSAAGGSREQFF
TRBD2	TRBV7-3	CASSLNPSGRADYNEQFF
-	TRBV27	CASSLSGRETQYF
TRBD2	TRBV7-3	CASSLSGSYEQYF